The TCR beta chain under discussion was sequenced for a study of T cell repertoires in cytomegalovirus infection. Study-level information: It can be stated that public TCR beta signatures indicated CMV infection as well as a matching HLA type.

TCRdb passed the reads through MiXCR, listing each CDR3 protein once. Among hundreds of thousands of distinct CDR3 sequences listed, roughly 36% were seen once. The CDR3 loop spans 15 amino acids. V shed 7 bases and J 5 bases; nucleotides not matched to a gene: 10. The germline CDR1 and CDR2 sequences are SEHNR and FQNEAQ (reference sequence). This clonotype was observed at least ten times. Sample: PBMCs. The chain has TRBV7-9 and TRBJ2-2, with 7 nucleotides matching TRBD1. The source of this sequence is a human donor in good health (CMV status not recorded). Some clones in this sample may be carry-over from other donors' samples. DNA of the CDR3: TGTGCCAGCAACCCACAGGGGCAAGTAACCGGGGAGCTGTTTTTT. Its translation: CASNPQGQVTGELFF.